This T cell receptor (beta chain) was recorded in a study of beta chain features in type 1 diabetes. Study-level points and caveats: Using cDNA template may skew counts toward highly expressing activated cells. Healthy donors had naive, central memory and Treg TCRB repertoires that appeared less similar than those seen among patients.

This clone was detected only a few times. Its antigen remains unknown. Expressed TCRB transcripts were sequenced because the entire RNA isolate underwent reverse transcription. Method: immunoSEQ multiplex PCR; TCRdb's copy keeps in-frame clones and lacks some. The sample holds 680,000 or so clones, 15% to 19% seen once. Blood was drawn once from each donor into heparinised tubes. The draws averaged approximately 110 mL. Staining for CD45RO/CCR7/CD25/CD127/CD95/CD27 allowed sorting of CD4+ naive, central memory, regulatory and stem cell-like memory cells. Specimen: naive CD4+ T cells from blood. The TCR was taken from a man between 18 and 29 years old in good health.

The CDR3 DNA reads as TGTGCCAGCAGCTTAGTAGGGGGCCACGAGCAGTACTTC. Protein: CASSLVGGHEQYF. The chain recombines TRBV13 with TRBJ2-7; 7 bases are shared with TRBD1. Germline V lookup: CDR1 PRHDT, CDR2 FYEKMQ (reference sequence). The CDR3 totals 13 residues. V dropped 1 base and J dropped 5; count of bases not matched to a gene: 2.